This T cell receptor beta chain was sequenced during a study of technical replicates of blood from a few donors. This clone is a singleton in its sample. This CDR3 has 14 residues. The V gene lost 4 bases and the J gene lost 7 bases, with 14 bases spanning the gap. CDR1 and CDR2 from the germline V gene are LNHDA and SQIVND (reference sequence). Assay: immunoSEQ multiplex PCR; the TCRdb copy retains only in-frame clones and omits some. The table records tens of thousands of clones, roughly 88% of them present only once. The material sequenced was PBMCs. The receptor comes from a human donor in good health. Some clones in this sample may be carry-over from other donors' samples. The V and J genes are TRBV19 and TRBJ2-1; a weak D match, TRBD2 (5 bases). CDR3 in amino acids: CASSREGSSNEQFF. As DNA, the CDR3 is TGTGCCAGTAGTAGAGAGGGCTCTTCGAATGAGCAGTTCTTC.